The T cell receptor beta chain described here comes from a study of CD8+CD57+ T cells in acquired aplastic anemia. The overall study: Roughly 3 ug was the average amount of DNA from sorted CD4+ and CD8+ cells. Roughly 11 million reads were obtained on average for healthy donor CD4+ cells.

Study findings and constraints: Sharing between patients and controls was observed for around 30 CD8+ CDR3 sequences. Simpson's diversity of CD8+ cells was not significantly different in patients compared with controls.

Genomic DNA acted as the template from which TCR beta VDJ combination and CDR3 sequence profiling were carried out. MiXCR, run by TCRdb on the reads, gives a single entry per CDR3 protein. The data show around 200,000 distinct CDR3 sequences, with roughly half seen just once and 16% held by the top ten. Trimming removed 2 bases at V and 4 bases at J, with 6 bases between. This CDR3 is built from 12 residues. Per germline, CDR1 SGHTA and CDR2 FQGNSA. In regard to this clonotype: Its cognate antigen is unknown.

The sample was sorted CD4+, CD8+, or CD8+CD57+ T cells (not recorded which) from PBMCs. The genes are TRBV7-2 and TRBJ2-7, with no clear D. This clonotype was obtained from a human donor in good health, serving as a control. CDR3 residues: CASSLMSYEQYF. In DNA, the CDR3 is TGTGCCAGCAGCTTAATGAGTTACGAGCAGTACTTC.